The 11 T cell receptor beta chains listed next were all sequenced from one sample in a study of shared clonotypes between healthy human individuals. The protocol was immunoSEQ multiplex PCR, while the TCRdb copy is restricted to in-frame clones and leaves out a portion. Here the sample spans around 340,000 clones, less than 75% being singletons. The sequenced sample was memory CD4+ T cells sorted from blood. Subset indicated: CD45RA-negative fraction. The source of these receptors is a man aged 25-45 years in good health.

The genes are TRBV28 and TRBJ1-2, with 7 nucleotides matching TRBD1. Germline CDR1 reads MDHEN; CDR2 reads SYDVKM. The length of the CDR3 is 17 residues. Trimming cost V 2 bases and J 4 bases; bases outside gene matches: 13. In DNA form, the CDR3 reads TGTGCCAGCAGTTTAGTCAACAGGGGACAGAGTGGCTATGGCTACACCTTC. Its translation is CASSLVNRGQSGYGYTF.

The V gene is TRBV30, the J gene TRBJ2-2; D gene unclear. CDR3 size: 12 residues. CDR1 is GTSNPN and CDR2 is SVGIG in the germline V gene (reference sequence). V lost 1 base and J 6 bases, leaving 6 bases between the germline ends. CDR3 bases: TGTGCCTGGAGTGCGGGCCCCGGGGAGCTGTTTTTT. This translates into CAWSAGPGELFF.

The chain couples TRBV5-5 to TRBJ2-5; 7 bases fit TRBD2. The CDR3 covers 14 residues. The V gene's germline CDR1 is SGHKS and CDR2 YYEKEE (reference sequence). Unmatched junction bases numbered 5, after V lost 5 bases and J lost 1 base. CDR3 in DNA: TGTGCCAGCAGGAAAAGACTAGCCCAAGAGACCCAGTACTTC. Its translation is CASRKRLAQETQYF.

V is TRBV11-3 and J is TRBJ2-1; 7 bases line up with TRBD2. The CDR3 extends over 15 amino acids. The germline CDR1 and CDR2 sequences are SGHNT and YENEEA. Trimming took 1 base from V and 7 from J; bases not matched to a gene: 7. The CDR3 DNA reads TGTGCCAGCAGCTTAGGGGCGGGAGCCGGTAATGAGCAGTTCTTC. Amino acids: CASSLGAGAGNEQFF.

This chain uses TRBV28 with TRBJ2-7; D possibly corresponds to TRBD2 (5 bases). The germline gives CDR1 MDHEN, CDR2 SYDVKM. CDR3 length: 13 residues. V lost 10 bases and J 5 bases, leaving 18 bases between the germline ends. The DNA of the CDR3 is TGTGCCACCTCATCCGGGAATTACAACGAGCAGTACTTC. Amino acid sequence: CATSSGNYNEQYF.

The chain recombines TRBV14 with TRBJ1-2; possible D gene TRBD1, 6 bases. Germline V gene data show CDR1 as SGHDN and CDR2 as FVKESK. V was clipped by 0 bases and J by 8 bases, with 16 bases between them. This CDR3 comprises 15 residues. The CDR3: CASSQDLGDIGGYTF. Written as DNA, the CDR3 is TGTGCCAGCAGCCAAGATCTTGGGGACATTGGCGGCTACACCTTC. Based on the CDR3 plus reference TRBV14 and TRBJ1-2, the full variable domain is EAGVTQFPSHSVIEKGQTVTLRCDPISGHDNLYWYRRVMGKEIKFLLHFVKESKQDESGMPNNRFLAERTGGTYSTLKVQPAELEDSGVYFCASSQDLGDIGGYTFGSGTRLTVV.

The rearrangement links TRBV19 to TRBJ1-2, with unresolved D. Germline CDR1 LNHDA, CDR2 SQIVND (reference sequence). The CDR3 spans 16 residues. Trimming removed 6 bases from V and 10 bases from J, with 27 bases in between. The CDR3 sequence is CASSEDGPPASSYYTF. The CDR3 DNA follows: TGTGCCAGTAGCGAGGACGGGCCGCCGGCATCATCGTACTACACCTTC.

This clone was recorded at least ten times. This chain uses TRBV5-1 with TRBJ2-2, with unresolved D. The CDR3 runs to 13 residues. Trimming removed 4 bases from V and 6 bases from J, with 10 bases in between. Germline assignment: CDR1 SGHRS and CDR2 YFSETQ. This CDR3 is CASSTGVSGELFF. The CDR3 DNA reads TGCGCCAGCAGCACTGGAGTGTCCGGGGAGCTGTTTTTT.

The chain uses TRBV5-1 and TRBJ2-1; D not certain. The CDR3 consists of 14 residues. CDR1 and CDR2 from the germline V gene are SGHRS and YFSETQ. Trimming cost V 2 bases and J 3 bases, with 9 bases left between them. CDR3 in amino acids: CASSFSDGYNEQFF. In DNA, the CDR3 is TGCGCCAGCAGCTTCTCCGACGGCTACAATGAGCAGTTCTTC.

This chain links TRBV28 with TRBJ1-3; tentatively, D is TRBD1 (5 bases). The CDR3 covers 15 residues. Trimming removed 8 bases from V and 1 base from J, with 15 bases in between. Germline assignment: CDR1 MDHEN and CDR2 SYDVKM. The CDR3 bases are TGTGCCAGCGTGAGGGGTATTTCGTCTGGAAACACCATATATTTT. It encodes CASVRGISSGNTIYF.

This clone has a handful of counts. This chain uses TRBV4-2 with TRBJ1-3; D possibly corresponds to TRBD1 (5 bases). Germline-derived CDR1 and CDR2 are LGHNA and YNFKEQ. The germline V and J ends were trimmed by 3 bases and 4 bases, with 10 bases remaining between them. This CDR3 has 14 residues. CDR3 region: CASSQAGAGNTIYF. The CDR3 DNA is TGTGCCAGCAGCCAGGCCGGGGCGGGAAACACCATATATTTT.